Listed here are 26 T cell receptor beta chains from one sample, sequenced in a study of spatial heterogeneity in lung cancer. TCRdb itself ran the 5' RACE reads through MiXCR, one entry per CDR3 protein. The data show 60,000 to 85,000 distinct CDR3 sequences, about 8.2% seen once. Time point described: blood at routine non-recurrence follow-up after resection. Sequencing was performed on PBMCs, taken at follow-up. The receptors come from a female donor with early-stage non-small cell lung cancer.

Many counts were recorded for this clonotype. The chain recombines TRBV15 with TRBJ1-5; TRBD1 agrees at 8 bases. The CDR3 is made up of 14 amino acids. V was pared by 5 bases and J by 6 bases, with 6 bases of the junction left unmatched. The V gene's germline CDR1 is LNHNV and CDR2 YYDKDF (reference sequence). CDR3 residues: CATSGRTGLQPQHF. CDR3 sequence (DNA): TGTGCCACCAGCGGCAGGACAGGGCTTCAGCCCCAGCATTTT.

The rearrangement joins TRBV18 to TRBJ2-6; D gene ambiguous. Germline V gives CDR1 KGHSH, CDR2 LQKENI. Trimming removed 2 bases at V and 0 bases at J, with 8 bases between. This CDR3 is built from 16 residues. CDR3 sequence reads: CASSPRAISGANVLTF. The CDR3 DNA reads TGTGCCAGCTCACCAAGGGCCATCTCTGGGGCCAACGTCCTGACTTTC.

This clonotype was seen repeatedly, ten times or more. The chain links TRBV4-1 to TRBJ2-6; D gene ambiguous. The CDR3 totals 15 residues. V was shortened by 1 base and J by 4 bases, with 8 bases between the two germline ends. Germline CDR1 reads MGHRA; CDR2 reads YSYEKL. CDR3 in amino acids: CASSQGRSGANVLTF. CDR3 nucleotides: TGCGCCAGCAGCCAAGGGCGATCCGGGGCCAACGTCCTGACTTTC.

The J gene is TRBJ1-4, the V gene TRBV2, with TRBD1 matching 8 bases. Unmatched junction bases numbered 10, after V lost 7 bases and J lost 0 bases. Germline V lookup: CDR1 SNHLY, CDR2 FYNNEI. This CDR3 region has 17 residues. CDR3 loop: CASIRDRRVATNEKLFF. As DNA, the CDR3 is TGTGCCAGCATTAGGGACAGGCGAGTTGCAACTAATGAAAAACTGTTTTTT.

This clonotype has just a few counts. The chain recombines TRBV10-3 with TRBJ2-1; the D is unclear. The V end lost 6 bases, the J end lost 7 bases, and 22 bases lay between the germline ends. Germline CDR1 and CDR2: ENHRY and SYGVKD. The CDR3 extends over 16 amino acids. The CDR3 loop is CAIRALGSIHGNEQFF. The CDR3 coding sequence is TGTGCCATCAGAGCCCTCGGGTCCATCCACGGGAATGAGCAGTTCTTC.

This clonotype was counted a few times. The CDR3 spells CASSLGLALPYNEQFF. The CDR3 DNA reads as TGTGCCAGCAGCCTAGGTCTAGCACTACCCTACAATGAGCAGTTCTTC. This rearrangement joins TRBV14 to TRBJ2-1, with a weak D call TRBD2 (5 bases). This CDR3 is built from 16 residues. Between the trimmed V and J ends, which lost 4 bases and 2 bases, there was a span of 15 bases. Germline CDR1 and CDR2: SGHDN and FVKESK.

V and J are TRBV28 and TRBJ2-5, with 7 bases identical to TRBD2. The CDR3 contains 15 residues. The germline V gene encodes CDR1 MDHEN and CDR2 SYDVKM. J lost 1 base, V lost 4 bases, and 6 bases had no gene match. This CDR3 reads CASSSPTGGQETQYF. The CDR3 DNA reads as TGTGCCAGCAGTTCACCTACGGGGGGCCAAGAGACCCAGTACTTC. Full variable domain (outside the CDR3, taken from reference TRBV28 and TRBJ2-5): DVKVTQSSRYLVKRTGEKVFLECVQDMDHENMFWYRQDPGLGLRLIYFSYDVKMKEKGDIPEGYSVSREKKERFSLILESASTNQTSMYLCASSSPTGGQETQYFGPGTRLLVL.

This clonotype appeared many times. V gene TRBV7-2 combines with J gene TRBJ1-1; a possible D gene is TRBD1 (5 bases). Germline values: CDR1 SGHTA, CDR2 FQGNSA. This CDR3 has 14 amino acids. V was pared by 2 bases and J by 12 bases, with 19 bases between. The CDR3 spells CASSLNLGQGISFF. The CDR3 nucleotides are TGTGCCAGCAGCTTAAATCTCGGGCAGGGAATTTCTTTCTTT.

The J gene is TRBJ1-2, the V gene TRBV14; D perhaps matches TRBD1 (5 bases). V was trimmed by 0 bases and J by 6 bases, leaving 14 bases between them. The V gene's germline CDR1 is SGHDN and CDR2 FVKESK. The CDR3 runs to 15 residues. CDR3 coding DNA: TGTGCCAGCAGCCAAGAGTTCGGCAGGGTGGATGGCTACACCTTC. The encoded protein is CASSQEFGRVDGYTF.

Relative to its sample, this clonotype is medium-sized. The chain carries TRBV29-1 and TRBJ1-5; tentative D call: TRBD1 (6 bases). Germline V CDR1 and CDR2: SQVTM, ANQGSEA. This CDR3 spans 15 amino acids. The CDR3 DNA reads TGCACCGCCCTGGGACACCCTTATAGCAATCAGCCCCAGCATTTT. Translating gives CTALGHPYSNQPQHF.

This clonotype was counted ten times or more. The chain uses TRBV28 and TRBJ1-5; tentative D call: TRBD1 (5 bases). Germline CDR1 and CDR2: MDHEN and SYDVKM. Deletions cut 2 bases from V and 6 bases from J, with 11 bases between. The CDR3 consists of 14 residues. CDR3 in DNA: TGTGCCAGCAGTTTAACTGCAGGGAGTCAGCCCCAGCATTTT. It translates to CASSLTAGSQPQHF.

This clonotype was detected many times. The chain recombines TRBV6-1 with TRBJ2-1; 10 nucleotides line up with TRBD2. Germline V gene lookup returns CDR1 MNHNS and CDR2 SASEGT. CDR3 length: 16 residues. CDR3 sequence (DNA): TGTACAACTCTGGAACTCCCAGCGGGAGGGCGCCATGAGCAGTTCTTC. Protein product: CTTLELPAGGRHEQFF.

This clonotype was observed many times. V is TRBV6-1 and J is TRBJ2-2, with 7 bases identical to TRBD1. CDR3 length equals 15 residues. The germline V gene encodes CDR1 MNHNS and CDR2 SASEGT. V trimming: 6 bases; J trimming: 2 bases; junction bases outside the gene matches: 6. In DNA form, the CDR3 reads TGTGCCAGCAGGAGGGGGACAGCTAACACCGGGGAGCTGTTTTTT. Its translation: CASRRGTANTGELFF.

The sample holds a few counts of this clonotype. The chain couples TRBV7-6 to TRBJ2-6; 7 bases match TRBD1. Germline-derived CDR1 and CDR2 are SGHVS and FNYEAQ. The CDR3 is 17 amino acids. The junction had 7 bases not matched to a gene; V was cut back by 5 bases and J by 0 bases. The CDR3 spells CASSPPDRTSGANVLTF. CDR3 bases: TGTGCCAGCAGCCCCCCGGACAGGACCTCTGGGGCCAACGTCCTGACTTTC.

This clonotype has ten or more counts. This chain links TRBV19 with TRBJ1-5; possible D gene TRBD1, 5 bases. CDR3 length: 18 amino acids. V was trimmed by 3 bases and J by 0 bases, leaving 18 bases between them. Germline lookup yields CDR1 LNHDA and CDR2 SQIVND (reference sequence). CDR3: CASSISGNRYYSNQPQHF. CDR3 in DNA: TGTGCCAGTAGTATTTCAGGGAATCGGTATTATAGCAATCAGCCCCAGCATTTT.

The chain links TRBV18 to TRBJ1-2; D uncertain. Germline loops: CDR1 KGHSH, CDR2 LQKENI. The CDR3 extends over 13 amino acids. V gave up 3 bases and J gave up 4 bases, with 9 bases separating them. For the CDR3, the DNA is TGTGCCAGCTCACCGTCGGAATCCTATGGCTACACCTTC. It specifies CASSPSESYGYTF.

This clonotype has at least ten counts. The chain uses TRBV12-3 or TRBV12-4 and TRBJ1-1; D may be TRBD1 (6 bases). CDR3 length: 14 residues. V lost 8 bases, J lost 5 bases, and 18 bases lay in between. CDR3 sequence reads: CASGEGGYRTEAFF. In DNA form, the CDR3 reads TGTGCCAGCGGGGAAGGGGGATATAGGACTGAAGCTTTCTTT.

This clonotype was seen at least ten times. This chain links TRBV2 with TRBJ2-5; 8 nucleotides agree with TRBD1. V lost 4 bases, J lost 8 bases, and 9 bases stayed unmatched. Looked up from germline, CDR1 is SNHLY and CDR2 is FYNNEI. The CDR3 is 14 amino acids. CDR3: CASSGGTGPVTQYF. The CDR3 nucleotides are TGTGCCAGCAGTGGAGGGACAGGCCCGGTCACCCAGTACTTC.

V is TRBV5-1 and J is TRBJ2-7; no clear D. Germline V gene lookup returns CDR1 SGHRS and CDR2 YFSETQ. The CDR3 totals 11 residues. Trimming cost V 4 bases and J 6 bases, with 8 bases left between them. The CDR3 bases are TGCGCCAGCAGCCCGGGTTGCGAGCAGTACTTC. Its translation: CASSPGCEQYF.

The chain employs TRBV20-1 and TRBJ2-1; D uncertain. Trimming removed 0 bases from V and 4 bases from J, with 13 bases in between. The CDR3 consists of 15 residues. Germline-derived CDR1 and CDR2 are DFQATT and SNEGSKA (reference sequence). For the CDR3, the DNA is TGCAGTGCTAGAGATCCAGTGGAGAATTACAATGAGCAGTTCTTC. Its translation is CSARDPVENYNEQFF.

This clonotype occurred many times. The gene calls are TRBV7-2 and TRBJ2-5, with D perhaps assigned TRBD1 or TRBD2 (5 bases each). CDR1 and CDR2 from the germline V gene are SGHTA and FQGNSA. The ends were cut back, 5 bases at V and 4 bases at J, with 17 bases in the middle. The CDR3 is 15 residues long. The chain's CDR3 is CASSPGGTPGETQYF. CDR3 sequence (DNA): TGTGCCAGCAGCCCCGGTGGGACGCCCGGAGAGACCCAGTACTTC.

Only a few counts were recorded for this clonotype. The genes are TRBV6-5 and TRBJ2-4; TRBD2 aligns across 7 bases. Germline V gene data show CDR1 as MNHEY and CDR2 as SVGAGI. Trimming cost V 1 base and J 0 bases; bases outside gene matches: 9. The CDR3 is 18 amino acids. For the CDR3, the DNA is TGTGCCAGCAGTTACTTGAAGCGGGGTTGCTTAGCCAAAAACATTCAGTACTTC. Protein: CASSYLKRGCLAKNIQYF.

This clonotype occurred a few times. The CDR3 region has the DNA TGCAGTGCTAAAAGCGGGAGCGGGGGAGACTACGAGCAGTACTTC. This gives the protein CSAKSGSGGDYEQYF. The genes are TRBV20-1 and TRBJ2-7; 8 bases agree with TRBD2. The V segment lost 4 bases and the J segment 3 bases; nucleotides outside the gene matches: 11. CDR1 is DFQATT, CDR2 SNEGSKA, per germline (reference sequence). CDR3 size: 15 residues.

The gene calls are TRBV2 and TRBJ2-5, with 11 bases identical to TRBD2. CDR3 length equals 14 residues. The V segment lost 8 bases and the J segment 4 bases; nucleotides outside the gene matches: 6. The V gene's germline CDR1 is SNHLY and CDR2 FYNNEI. The DNA of the CDR3 is TGTGCCAGCCTTAGCGGGAGGGAGGGAGAGACCCAGTACTTC. Its protein is CASLSGREGETQYF. Full variable domain (outside the CDR3, taken from reference TRBV2 and TRBJ2-5): EPEVTQTPSHQVTQMGQEVILRCVPISNHLYFYWYRQILGQKVEFLVSFYNNEISEKSEIFDDQFSVERPDGSNFTLKIRSTKLEDSAMYFCASLSGREGETQYFGPGTRLLVL.

This clonotype has ten or more counts. This chain joins TRBV25-1 and TRBJ2-1; D uncertain. The germline V and J ends were trimmed by 3 bases and 14 bases, with 11 bases remaining between them. Germline V CDR1 and CDR2: MGHDK, SYGVNS. The CDR3 contains 11 residues. The CDR3 coding sequence is TGTGCCAGCAGTGAGGCGGAAATTAAGTTCTTC. It yields the protein CASSEAEIKFF.

This clonotype has a count of ten or more. The gene calls are TRBV18 and TRBJ1-2; D is perhaps TRBD1 (5 bases). The CDR3 is made up of 13 amino acids. Looked up from germline, CDR1 is KGHSH and CDR2 is LQKENI. The V end lost 3 bases, the J end lost 6 bases, and 11 bases lay between the germline ends. This CDR3 is CASSPATADGYTF. The CDR3 DNA reads TGTGCCAGCTCACCTGCGACAGCTGATGGCTACACCTTC.